This T cell receptor beta chain is from a study of T cell changes during pregnancy in multiple sclerosis (dated by TCRdb to the late 2010s). For context, the study as a whole: In women with multiple sclerosis, the researchers looked at how the T cell repertoire shifted as pregnancy progressed.

For this clone: This clone's antigen is unknown. No base quality information exists; no much larger clone differs at one position.

There are 14 amino acids in the CDR3, from cysteine to phenylalanine inclusive. The only DNA kept is the CDR3, 42 bases in frame from the first base. The germline V and J ends show losses of 3 bases and 3 bases respectively, and no gene match explains 1 base of the junction. Sequences SGHRS (CDR1) and YFSETQ (CDR2) are obtained from the germline V gene. The method was the immunoSEQ multiplex PCR assay. In its TCRdb copy, this immuneACCESS table keeps in-frame sequences only and misses some clones. Where compared with another copy, unresolved V genes explain less than half of these, and the others have no known cause. Recorded for this sample are over 55,000 clones; approximately 90% of them occurred a single time. Together, the top ten hold 2% to 3% of the sample.

The chain uses TRBV5-1 and TRBJ2-2; TRBD2 lines up with 8 middle nucleotides. The starting material was peripheral blood, obtained in the first trimester of pregnancy. The receptor comes from a female donor with multiple sclerosis, enrolled in a pregnancy study. The DNA is as follows: TGCGCCAGCAGCTCGGGGGGGGACACCGGGGAGCTGTTTTTT. This gives the protein CASSSGGDTGELFF.